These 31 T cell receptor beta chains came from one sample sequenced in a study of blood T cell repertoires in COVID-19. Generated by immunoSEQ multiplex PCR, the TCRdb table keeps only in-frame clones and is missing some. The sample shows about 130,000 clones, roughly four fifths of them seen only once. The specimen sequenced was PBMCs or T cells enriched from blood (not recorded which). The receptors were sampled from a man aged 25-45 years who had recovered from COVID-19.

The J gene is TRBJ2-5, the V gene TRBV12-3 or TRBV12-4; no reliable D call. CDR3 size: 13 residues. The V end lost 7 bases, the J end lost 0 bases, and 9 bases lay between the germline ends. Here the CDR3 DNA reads TGTGCCAGCAAAAGCCGAAACCAAGAGACCCAGTACTTC. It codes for CASKSRNQETQYF.

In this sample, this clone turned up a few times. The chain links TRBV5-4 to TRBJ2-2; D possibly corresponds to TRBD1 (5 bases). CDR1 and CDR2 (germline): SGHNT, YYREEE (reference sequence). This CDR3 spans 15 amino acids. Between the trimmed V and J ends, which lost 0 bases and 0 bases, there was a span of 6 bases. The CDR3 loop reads CASSLGQSNTGELFF. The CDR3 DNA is TGTGCCAGCAGCTTGGGACAGTCGAACACCGGGGAGCTGTTTTTT.

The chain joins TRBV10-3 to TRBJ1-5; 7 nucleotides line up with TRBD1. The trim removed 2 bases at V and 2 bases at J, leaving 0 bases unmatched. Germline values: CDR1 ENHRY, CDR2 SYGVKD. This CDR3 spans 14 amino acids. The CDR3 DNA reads TGTGCCATCAGTGAGGGACAGGGCAATCAGCCCCAGCATTTT. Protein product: CAISEGQGNQPQHF.

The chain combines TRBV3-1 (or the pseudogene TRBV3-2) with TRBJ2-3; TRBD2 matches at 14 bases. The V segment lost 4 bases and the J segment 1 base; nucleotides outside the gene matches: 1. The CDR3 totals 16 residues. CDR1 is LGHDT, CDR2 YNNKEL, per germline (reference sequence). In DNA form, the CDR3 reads TGTGCCAGCAGCCCGGGACTAGCGGGAGGCACAGATACGCAGTATTTT. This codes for CASSPGLAGGTDTQYF.

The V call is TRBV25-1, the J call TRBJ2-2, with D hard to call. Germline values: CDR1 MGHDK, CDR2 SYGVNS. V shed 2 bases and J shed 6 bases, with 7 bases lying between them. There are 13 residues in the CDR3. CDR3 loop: CASSEPVSGELFF. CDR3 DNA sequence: TGTGCCAGCAGTGAACCCGTGTCCGGGGAGCTGTTTTTT.

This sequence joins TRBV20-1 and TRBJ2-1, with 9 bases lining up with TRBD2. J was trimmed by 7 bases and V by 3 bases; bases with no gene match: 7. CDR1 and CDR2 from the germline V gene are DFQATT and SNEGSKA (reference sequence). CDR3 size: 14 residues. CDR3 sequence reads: CSASSSGSGNEQFF. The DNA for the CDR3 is TGCAGTGCTAGTAGTAGCGGGAGCGGTAATGAGCAGTTCTTC.

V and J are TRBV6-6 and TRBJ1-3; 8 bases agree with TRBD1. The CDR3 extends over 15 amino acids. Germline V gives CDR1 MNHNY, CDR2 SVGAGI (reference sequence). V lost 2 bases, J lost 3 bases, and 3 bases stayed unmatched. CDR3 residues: CASSYPQGGGNTIYF. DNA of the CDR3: TGTGCCAGCAGTTACCCACAGGGGGGTGGAAACACCATATATTTT.

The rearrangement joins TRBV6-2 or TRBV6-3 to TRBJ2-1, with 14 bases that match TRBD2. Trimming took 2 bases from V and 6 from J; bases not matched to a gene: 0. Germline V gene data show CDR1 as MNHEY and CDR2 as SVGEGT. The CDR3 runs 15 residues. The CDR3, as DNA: TGTGCCAGCAGTTACGGGACTAGCGGGAGCAATGAGCAGTTCTTC. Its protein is CASSYGTSGSNEQFF.

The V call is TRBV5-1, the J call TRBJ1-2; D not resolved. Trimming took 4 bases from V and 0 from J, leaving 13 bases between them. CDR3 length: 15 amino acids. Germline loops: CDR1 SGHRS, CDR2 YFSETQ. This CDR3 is CASSTLLGANYGYTF. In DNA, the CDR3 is TGCGCCAGCAGCACGCTGCTAGGAGCTAACTATGGCTACACCTTC.

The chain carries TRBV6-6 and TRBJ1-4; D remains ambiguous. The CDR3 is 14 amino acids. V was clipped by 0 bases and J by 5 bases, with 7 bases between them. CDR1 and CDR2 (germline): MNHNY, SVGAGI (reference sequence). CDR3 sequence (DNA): TGTGCCAGCAGTTACTCGGGCACAAATGAAAAACTGTTTTTT. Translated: CASSYSGTNEKLFF.

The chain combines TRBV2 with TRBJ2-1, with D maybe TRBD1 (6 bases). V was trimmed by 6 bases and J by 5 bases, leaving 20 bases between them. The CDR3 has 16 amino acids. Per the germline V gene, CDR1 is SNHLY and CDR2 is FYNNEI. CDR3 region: CASRAPVAQGNNEQFF. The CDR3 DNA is TGTGCCAGCAGAGCCCCGGTTGCGCAGGGGAACAATGAGCAGTTCTTC.

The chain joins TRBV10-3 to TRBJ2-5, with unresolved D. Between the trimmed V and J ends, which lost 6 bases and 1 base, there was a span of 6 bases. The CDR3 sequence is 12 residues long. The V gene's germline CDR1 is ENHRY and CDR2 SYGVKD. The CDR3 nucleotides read TGTGCCATCAGGGGCTCCCAAGAGACCCAGTACTTC. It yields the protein CAIRGSQETQYF.

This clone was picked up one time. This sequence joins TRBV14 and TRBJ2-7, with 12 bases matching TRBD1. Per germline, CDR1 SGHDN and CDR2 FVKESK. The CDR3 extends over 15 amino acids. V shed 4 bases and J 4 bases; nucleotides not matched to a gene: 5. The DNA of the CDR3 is TGTGCCAGCAGCCTCCGGGACAGGGGGCTTTACGAGCAGTACTTC. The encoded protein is CASSLRDRGLYEQYF.

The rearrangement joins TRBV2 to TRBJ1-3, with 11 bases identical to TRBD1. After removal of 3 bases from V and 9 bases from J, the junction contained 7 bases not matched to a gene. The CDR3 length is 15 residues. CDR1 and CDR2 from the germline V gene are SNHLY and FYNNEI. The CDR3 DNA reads TGTGCCAGCAGTGAGGCGGGACAGGGGGAAAGCACCATATATTTT. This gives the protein CASSEAGQGESTIYF.

CDR3 nucleotide sequence: TGTGCCAGCAGCCCAGGACAGGGGGCCGGAGAGACCCAGTACTTC. Translated: CASSPGQGAGETQYF. The chain carries TRBV7-9 and TRBJ2-5, with 11 bases identical to TRBD1. J was trimmed by 4 bases and V by 5 bases; bases with no gene match: 6. This CDR3 spans 15 amino acids. Germline CDR1 and CDR2: SEHNR and FQNEAQ (reference sequence).

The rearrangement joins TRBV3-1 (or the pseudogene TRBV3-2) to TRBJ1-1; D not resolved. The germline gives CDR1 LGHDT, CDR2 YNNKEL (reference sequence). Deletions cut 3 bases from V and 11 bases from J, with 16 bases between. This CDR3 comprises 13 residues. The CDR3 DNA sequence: TGTGCCAGCAGCCATTTAGACAACAGTTTTGCTTTCTTT. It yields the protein CASSHLDNSFAFF.

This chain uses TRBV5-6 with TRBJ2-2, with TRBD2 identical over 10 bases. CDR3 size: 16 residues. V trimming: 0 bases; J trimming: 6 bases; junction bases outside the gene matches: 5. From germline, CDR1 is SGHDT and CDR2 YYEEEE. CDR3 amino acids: CASSLELAGGSGELFF. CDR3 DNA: TGTGCCAGCAGCTTGGAGTTAGCGGGAGGCTCCGGGGAGCTGTTTTTT.

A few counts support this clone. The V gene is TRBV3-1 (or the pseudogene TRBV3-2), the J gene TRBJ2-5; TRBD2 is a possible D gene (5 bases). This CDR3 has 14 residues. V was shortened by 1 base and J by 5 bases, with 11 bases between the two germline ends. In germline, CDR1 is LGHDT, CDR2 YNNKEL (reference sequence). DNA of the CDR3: TGTGCCAGCAGCCAAGTCGGGATTACCGAGACCCAGTACTTC. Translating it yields CASSQVGITETQYF.

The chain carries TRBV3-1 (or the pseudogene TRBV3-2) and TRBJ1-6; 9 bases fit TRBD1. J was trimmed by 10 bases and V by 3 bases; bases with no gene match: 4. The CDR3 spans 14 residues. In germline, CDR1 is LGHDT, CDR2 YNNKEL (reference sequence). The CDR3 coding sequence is TGTGCCAGCAGCCACGGGACAGGGCAGTCACCCCTCCACTTT. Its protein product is CASSHGTGQSPLHF.

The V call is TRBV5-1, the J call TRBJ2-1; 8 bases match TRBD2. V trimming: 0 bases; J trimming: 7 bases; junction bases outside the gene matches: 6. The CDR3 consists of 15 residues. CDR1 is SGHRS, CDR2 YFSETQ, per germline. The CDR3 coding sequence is TGCGCCAGCAGCTTGGCGGGAGGGCCTACAAATGAGCAGTTCTTC. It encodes CASSLAGGPTNEQFF. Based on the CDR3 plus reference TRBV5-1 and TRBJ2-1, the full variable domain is KAGVTQTPRYLIKTRGQQVTLSCSPISGHRSVSWYQQTPGQGLQFLFEYFSETQRNKGNFPGRFSGRQFSNSRSEMNVSTLELGDSALYLCASSLAGGPTNEQFFGPGTRLTVL.

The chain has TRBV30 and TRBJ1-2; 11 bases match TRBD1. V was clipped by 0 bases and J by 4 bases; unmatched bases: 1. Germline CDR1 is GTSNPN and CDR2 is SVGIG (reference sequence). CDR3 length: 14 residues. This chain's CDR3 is CAWSVGQGAYGYTF. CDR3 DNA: TGTGCCTGGAGTGTAGGACAGGGGGCCTATGGCTACACCTTC.

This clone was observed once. CDR3 DNA sequence: TGTGCCAGCAGCAAAGGAGACAGCCAAGAGACCCAGTACTTC. This gives the protein CASSKGDSQETQYF. The chain uses TRBV21-1 and TRBJ2-5; the table gives TRBD1 as D, unverified against the DNA. TRBV21-1 is classified as a pseudogene. The CDR3 spans 14 residues.

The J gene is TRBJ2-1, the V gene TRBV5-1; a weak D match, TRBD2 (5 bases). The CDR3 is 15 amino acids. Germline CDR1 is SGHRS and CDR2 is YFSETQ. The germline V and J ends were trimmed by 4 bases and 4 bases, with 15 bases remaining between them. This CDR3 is CASSLAGSGYNEQFF. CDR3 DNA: TGCGCCAGCAGCCTAGCCGGGTCTGGATACAATGAGCAGTTCTTC.

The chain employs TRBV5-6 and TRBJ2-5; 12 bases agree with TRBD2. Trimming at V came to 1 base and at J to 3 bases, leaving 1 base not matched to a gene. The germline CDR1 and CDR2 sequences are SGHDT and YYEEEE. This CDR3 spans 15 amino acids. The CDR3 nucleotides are TGTGCCAGCAGCTTGAGGACTAGCGGGAAAGAGACCCAGTACTTC. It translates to CASSLRTSGKETQYF.

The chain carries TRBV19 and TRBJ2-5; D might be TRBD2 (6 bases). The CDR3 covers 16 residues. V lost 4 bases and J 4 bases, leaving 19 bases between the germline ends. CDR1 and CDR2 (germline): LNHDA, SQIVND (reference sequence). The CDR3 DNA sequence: TGTGCCAGTAGTAGAGGGGAGGCCCTCCCGGGAGAGACCCAGTACTTC. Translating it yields CASSRGEALPGETQYF.

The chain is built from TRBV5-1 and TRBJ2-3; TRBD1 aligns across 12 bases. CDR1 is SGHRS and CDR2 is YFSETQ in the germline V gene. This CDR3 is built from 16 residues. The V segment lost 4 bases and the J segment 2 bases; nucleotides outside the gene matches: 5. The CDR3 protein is CASSPGQGATTDTQYF. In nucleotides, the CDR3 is TGCGCCAGCAGCCCGGGACAGGGGGCGACCACAGATACGCAGTATTTT.

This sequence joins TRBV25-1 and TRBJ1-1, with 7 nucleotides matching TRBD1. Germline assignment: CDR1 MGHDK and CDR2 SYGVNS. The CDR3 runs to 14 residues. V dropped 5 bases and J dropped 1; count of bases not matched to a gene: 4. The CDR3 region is CASSRQGGNTEAFF. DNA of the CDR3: TGTGCCAGCAGTCGACAGGGAGGGAACACTGAAGCTTTCTTT.

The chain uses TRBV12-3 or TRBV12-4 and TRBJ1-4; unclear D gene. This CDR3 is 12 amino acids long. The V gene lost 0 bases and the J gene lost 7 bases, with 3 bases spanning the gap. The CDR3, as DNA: TGTGCCAGCAGTTTAGCGCGTGAAAAACTGTTTTTT. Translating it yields CASSLAREKLFF.

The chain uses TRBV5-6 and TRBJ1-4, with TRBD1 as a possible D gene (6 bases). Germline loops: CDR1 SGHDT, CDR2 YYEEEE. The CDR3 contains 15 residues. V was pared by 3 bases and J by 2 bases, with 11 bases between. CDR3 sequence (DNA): TGTGCCAGCAGCTACGAACAGGGCACTAATGAAAAACTGTTTTTT. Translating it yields CASSYEQGTNEKLFF.

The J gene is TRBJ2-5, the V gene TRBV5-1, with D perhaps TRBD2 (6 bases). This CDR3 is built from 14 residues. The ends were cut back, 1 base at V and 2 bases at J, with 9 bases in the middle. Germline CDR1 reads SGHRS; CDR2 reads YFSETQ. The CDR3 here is CASSLWAGQETQYF. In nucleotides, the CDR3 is TGCGCCAGCAGCTTGTGGGCGGGGCAAGAGACCCAGTACTTC.

CDR3 DNA sequence: TGTGCCAGCAGCCAAGGAGACACCAGCCTCTATGGCTACACCTTC. This encodes CASSQGDTSLYGYTF. This sequence joins TRBV4-2 and TRBJ1-2; D unresolved. Per the germline V gene, CDR1 is LGHNA and CDR2 is YNFKEQ. V shed 1 base and J shed 4 bases, with 13 bases lying between them. The CDR3 is made up of 15 amino acids.